This T cell receptor (beta chain) was recorded in a study of CD8 T cells in Susac syndrome. The RNA input was roughly 0.45 to 1 ug, and it was reverse transcribed with random hexamers. TCRdb ran MiXCR on the immunoSEQ multiplex PCR reads and lists one entry per CDR3 protein. This table has roughly 130,000 distinct CDR3 sequences, nearly 96% appearing once. This clonotype has a single count. The CDR3 contains 11 residues. Germline V gene sequence: CDR1 MNHNY, CDR2 SVGAGI (reference sequence). V was trimmed by 7 bases and J by 1 base, leaving 4 bases between them. The sample taken for sequencing was CD4+ T cells from PBMCs. This chain connects TRBV6-6 to TRBJ1-1; D remains unclear. This receptor was taken from a human donor with Susac syndrome. The DNA of the CDR3 is TGTGCCAGCATTGAGAACACTGAAGCTTTCTTT. It translates to CASIENTEAFF.